The 8 T cell receptor beta chains in this list originate from one sample, sequenced in a study of persistence of HIV-infected CD4 T cells. Anti-CD3/anti-CD28 beads served as a nonspecific positive control stimulus. CD4+ T cells upregulating both CD40 ligand and CD69 were sorted as responding cells. Their recognized antigens are unknown. The libraries were made with immunoSEQ version 4 in survey mode. Sequencing used immunoSEQ multiplex PCR; TCRdb keeps in-frame clones, though not all of them. The table records roughly 43,000 clones, roughly 90% of them present only once. The sequencing used CD4+ T cells sorted from PBMCs after roughly 18-hour stimulation, collected from a patient who received antiretroviral therapy. These TCRs come from an adult man with HIV who was CMV-seropositive.

The chain uses TRBV9 and TRBJ2-2, with TRBD1 matching over 10 bases. CDR1 and CDR2 from the germline V gene are SGDLS and YYNGEE. This CDR3 comprises 16 residues. V was clipped by 3 bases and J by 1 base; unmatched bases: 3. The CDR3 loop is CASSGGQGLNTGELFF. In DNA, the CDR3 is TGTGCCAGCAGCGGGGGACAGGGGCTGAACACCGGGGAGCTGTTTTTT.

The genes are TRBV4-1 and TRBJ2-7; either TRBD1 or TRBD2 may fit D (5 bases each). The CDR3 spans 15 residues. V lost 4 bases to trimming and J lost 4 bases, with 17 bases between them. From germline, CDR1 is MGHRA and CDR2 YSYEKL. The CDR3 DNA follows: TGCGCCAGCAGCCCCGACCGGGACGGAGCTTACGAGCAGTACTTC. The encoded protein is CASSPDRDGAYEQYF.

This chain connects TRBV28 to TRBJ1-1; 10 bases line up with TRBD1. Germline V gene data show CDR1 as MDHEN and CDR2 as SYDVKM. The CDR3 covers 14 residues. V lost 6 bases and J lost 8; bases outside the gene matches: 9. The CDR3 DNA follows: TGTGCCAGCAGGCCCCGACAGGGGGCAACCGAAGCTTTCTTT. Encoded protein: CASRPRQGATEAFF.

The chain uses TRBV19 and TRBJ2-7; the match to TRBD2 covers 8 bases. Trimming at V came to 6 bases and at J to 0 bases, leaving 7 bases not matched to a gene. There are 15 residues in the CDR3. In germline, CDR1 is LNHDA, CDR2 SQIVND (reference sequence). CDR3 sequence reads: CASRMAGGASYEQYF. The CDR3 bases are TGTGCCAGTAGGATGGCGGGGGGTGCCTCCTACGAGCAGTACTTC.

As regards this clone: The junction departs from germline at one end; a sequencing error may be responsible. The genes are TRBV5-1 and TRBJ1-6; D call uncertain. The CDR3 is made up of 12 amino acids. Germline V gene lookup returns CDR1 SGHRS and CDR2 YFSETQ. As DNA, the CDR3 is TGCGCCAGCCGCAGACCGGGTCTCAAGCCCGGATTT. Translating it yields CASRRPGLKPGF.

The rearrangement uses TRBV9 and TRBJ1-5, with D possibly being TRBD1 (5 bases). Trimming pared 4 bases from V and 0 bases from J, leaving 26 bases between. In germline, CDR1 is SGDLS, CDR2 YYNGEE. This CDR3 comprises 20 residues. CDR3 bases: TGTGCCAGCAGCCGCACAACGGGGGGAGAGGCCTTTGATAGCAATCAGCCCCAGCATTTT. Translation gives CASSRTTGGEAFDSNQPQHF. Looking up the rest from reference TRBV9 and TRBJ1-5 gives the full variable domain: DSGVTQTPKHLITATGQRVTLRCSPRSGDLSVYWYQQSLDQGLQFLIQYYNGEERAKGNILERFSAQQFPDLHSELNLSSLELGDSALYFCASSRTTGGEAFDSNQPQHFGDGTRLSIL.

This chain uses TRBV18 with TRBJ2-2; D ambiguous. Germline lookup yields CDR1 KGHSH and CDR2 LQKENI. This CDR3 has 11 residues. The ends were cut back, 3 bases at V and 6 bases at J, with 2 bases in the middle. CDR3 bases: TGTGCCAGCTCACCGTCCGGGGAGCTGTTTTTT. Protein sequence: CASSPSGELFF.

CDR3: CAIRGRGDTEAFF. The CDR3 DNA is TGTGCCATCAGAGGTAGAGGGGACACTGAAGCTTTCTTT. The rearrangement uses TRBV10-3 and TRBJ1-1; perhaps TRBD1 as D (5 bases). The germline V gene has CDR1 ENHRY and CDR2 SYGVKD. Trimming pared 6 bases from V and 3 bases from J, leaving 11 bases between. The CDR3 consists of 13 residues.